Each of the 31 T cell receptor beta chains below was sequenced from the same sample in a study of cytomegalovirus exposure and HLA in healthy donors. 13 Jbeta primers and 60 Vbeta primers were used for the PCR. Assay used: immunoSEQ multiplex PCR; TCRdb lists only in-frame clones, some missing. The repertoire holds around 100,000 clones, 79% seen once, with roughly 3% in the top ten. Sequencing was carried out using PBMCs. The receptor source for this set is a woman aged 18 to 35 in good health and CMV-seropositive.

The chain is built from TRBV5-1 and TRBJ2-2; tentative D call: TRBD2 (6 bases). CDR1 is SGHRS and CDR2 is YFSETQ in the germline V gene. V was clipped by 4 bases and J by 1 base, with 11 bases between them. The CDR3 is made up of 15 amino acids. The CDR3 sequence is CASSRAGQNTGELFF. The DNA of the CDR3 is TGCGCCAGCAGCCGAGCGGGTCAGAACACCGGGGAGCTGTTTTTT.

V and J are TRBV15 and TRBJ2-5; D perhaps matches TRBD2 (5 bases). CDR3 length equals 16 residues. Germline lookup yields CDR1 LNHNV and CDR2 YYDKDF (reference sequence). V was shortened by 1 base and J by 0 bases, with 12 bases between the two germline ends. The CDR3 sequence is CATSRGGPMYQETQYF. The CDR3, as DNA: TGTGCCACCAGCAGAGGAGGGCCAATGTACCAAGAGACCCAGTACTTC.

CDR3 in DNA: TGCGCCAGCAGTGAGGAGCGGGTGTTTGTGTCCAAAAACATTCAGTACTTC. Translated, it gives CASSEERVFVSKNIQYF. The chain combines TRBV10-2 with TRBJ2-4, with a tentative D call TRBD2 (6 bases). The CDR3 has 17 amino acids. CDR1 and CDR2 (germline): WSHSY, SAAADI. The V and J ends lost 2 bases and 2 bases respectively, with 16 bases between them.

The rearrangement links TRBV15 to TRBJ2-6, with D unclear. The germline CDR1 and CDR2 sequences are LNHNV and YYDKDF (reference sequence). V gave up 1 base and J gave up 1 base, with 5 bases separating them. CDR3 length: 15 residues. CDR3 region: CATSRARSGANVLTF. The CDR3 nucleotides are TGTGCCACCAGCAGAGCTAGGTCTGGGGCCAACGTCCTGACTTTC.

The chain employs TRBV4-2 and TRBJ2-7, with D hard to call. CDR3 size: 16 residues. Germline CDR1 reads LGHNA; CDR2 reads YNFKEQ. Trimming took off 1 base at V and 0 bases at J, with 13 bases between the two ends. CDR3 residues: CASSQAETLVSYEQYF. CDR3 in DNA: TGTGCCAGCAGCCAAGCTGAGACTCTCGTCTCCTACGAGCAGTACTTC.

This clone appeared a few times. The genes are TRBV19 and TRBJ1-5; no clear D gene. V was cut by 7 bases and J by 8 bases, with 24 bases left in between. Germline V lookup: CDR1 LNHDA, CDR2 SQIVND (reference sequence). The CDR3 totals 16 residues. The chain's CDR3 is CASTTEGGTPREPQHF. The DNA of the CDR3 is TGTGCCAGTACCACCGAGGGAGGAACCCCTAGGGAGCCCCAGCATTTT.

The rearrangement uses TRBV2 and TRBJ2-1; 10 bases are a match to TRBD2. CDR3 length: 15 residues. CDR1 is SNHLY and CDR2 is FYNNEI in the germline V gene. V shed 7 bases, J shed 1 base, and the junction held 4 bases outside the gene matches. In DNA form, the CDR3 reads TGTGCCAGCAAAGGACTAGCGGATTCCTACAATGAGCAGTTCTTC. Protein: CASKGLADSYNEQFF.

On this clone itself: Other DNA sequences in this specimen translate into the identical CDR3. This chain uses TRBV11-2 with TRBJ2-7; 10 nucleotides agree with TRBD2. From germline, CDR1 is SGHAT and CDR2 FQNNGV. The CDR3 extends over 18 amino acids. V lost 4 bases to trimming and J lost 5 bases; unmatched junction nucleotides: 17. The CDR3 sequence is CASSSNRLAGKLFHEQYF. The CDR3 DNA reads as TGTGCCAGCAGCTCAAACCGACTAGCGGGTAAACTCTTCCACGAGCAGTACTTC.

The rearrangement links TRBV19 to TRBJ2-5, with TRBD1 as a possible D gene (5 bases). Trimming cost V 5 bases and J 3 bases, with 19 bases left between them. Looked up from germline, CDR1 is LNHDA and CDR2 is SQIVND (reference sequence). The CDR3 extends over 16 amino acids. In nucleotides, the CDR3 is TGTGCCAGTAGTCCGGACACATCGAGTGGAGAAGAGACCCAGTACTTC. Translating it yields CASSPDTSSGEETQYF.

This clone turned up a few times. The chain employs TRBV11-3 and TRBJ2-5; D is perhaps TRBD2 (6 bases). Trimming cost V 4 bases and J 5 bases, with 14 bases left between them. The CDR3 extends over 14 amino acids. CDR1 is SGHNT, CDR2 YENEEA, per germline. The CDR3 here is CASSWRMGGETQYF. The CDR3 DNA follows: TGTGCCAGCAGCTGGCGGATGGGAGGCGAGACCCAGTACTTC. Full variable domain (missing parts from reference TRBV11-3 and TRBJ2-5): EAGVVQSPRYKIIEKKQPVAFWCNPISGHNTLYWYLQNLGQGPELLIRYENEEAVDDSQLPKDRFSAERLKGVDSTLKIQPAELGDSAVYLCASSWRMGGETQYFGPGTRLLVL.

The CDR3 sequence: CASTAAGVSGTGELFF. The CDR3 bases are TGCGCCAGCACCGCGGCGGGAGTCTCCGGCACCGGGGAGCTGTTTTTT. This rearrangement joins TRBV5-1 to TRBJ2-2; TRBD2 matches at 7 bases. J lost 4 bases, V lost 6 bases, and 12 bases had no gene match. CDR3 size: 16 residues. The V gene's germline CDR1 is SGHRS and CDR2 YFSETQ.

This clone was seen a few times. The chain is built from TRBV9 and TRBJ1-2, with D tentatively TRBD1 (5 bases). V was shortened by 0 bases and J by 2 bases, with 11 bases between the two germline ends. Germline V CDR1 and CDR2: SGDLS, YYNGEE. This CDR3 contains 15 residues. CDR3 in DNA: TGTGCCAGCAGCGTAGTGACAGCCTGGAACTATGGCTACACCTTC. Protein product: CASSVVTAWNYGYTF.

This rearrangement joins TRBV14 to TRBJ2-7, with 9 bases aligning to TRBD1. Germline V gene lookup returns CDR1 SGHDN and CDR2 FVKESK. CDR3 length: 17 amino acids. After removal of 6 bases from V and 3 bases from J, the junction contained 15 bases not matched to a gene. CDR3 region: CASSTTRRDRDNYEQYF. In nucleotides, the CDR3 is TGTGCCAGCAGTACCACCCGAAGGGACAGGGATAACTACGAGCAGTACTTC. Full variable domain (missing parts from reference TRBV14 and TRBJ2-7): EAGVTQFPSHSVIEKGQTVTLRCDPISGHDNLYWYRRVMGKEIKFLLHFVKESKQDESGMPNNRFLAERTGGTYSTLKVQPAELEDSGVYFCASSTTRRDRDNYEQYFGPGTRLTVT.

There are a few counts of this clone. J is TRBJ2-3 and V is TRBV14, with D possibly matching TRBD1 (5 bases). The length of the CDR3 is 17 residues. The V and J ends lost 1 base and 6 bases respectively, with 20 bases between them. CDR1 and CDR2 from the germline V gene are SGHDN and FVKESK. The CDR3 DNA sequence: TGTGCCAGCAGCCAAGTGAGTCAGGGCGGCGGTTGGGATACGCAGTATTTT. It specifies CASSQVSQGGGWDTQYF.

The chain has TRBV9 and TRBJ1-2; D is perhaps TRBD1 (6 bases). The CDR3 totals 15 residues. V lost 4 bases and J 5 bases, leaving 18 bases between the germline ends. Germline-derived CDR1 and CDR2 are SGDLS and YYNGEE. CDR3 sequence (DNA): TGTGCCAGCAGCCCCGGAGACGGGACAATTTATGGCTACACCTTC. Its translation is CASSPGDGTIYGYTF. The full variable domain, rest sourced from reference TRBV9 and TRBJ1-2, is DSGVTQTPKHLITATGQRVTLRCSPRSGDLSVYWYQQSLDQGLQFLIQYYNGEERAKGNILERFSAQQFPDLHSELNLSSLELGDSALYFCASSPGDGTIYGYTFGSGTRLTVV.

The J gene is TRBJ2-7, the V gene TRBV5-5; TRBD2 matches at 13 bases. CDR1 and CDR2 (germline): SGHKS, YYEKEE (reference sequence). Losses at the gene ends were 3 bases for V and 3 bases for J; bases not matched to a gene: 18. This CDR3 has 20 residues. CDR3 in amino acids: CASSYPTGGLGTSGIYEQYF. The CDR3 DNA reads TGTGCCAGCAGCTACCCCACAGGAGGACTAGGGACTAGCGGGATCTACGAGCAGTACTTC.

The chain recombines TRBV7-3 with TRBJ2-1, with TRBD2 as a possible D gene (5 bases). V lost 2 bases and J lost 9, with 11 bases in between. Per the germline V gene, CDR1 is SGHTA and CDR2 is FQGTGA. The CDR3 is 13 residues long. CDR3: CASSLGLRGEQFF. CDR3 sequence (DNA): TGTGCCAGCAGCTTAGGCCTCCGGGGTGAGCAGTTCTTC. The whole variable domain, remainder taken from reference TRBV7-3 and TRBJ2-1, is GAGVSQTPSNKVTEKGKYVELRCDPISGHTALYWYRQSLGQGPEFLIYFQGTGAADDSGLPNDRFFAVRPEGSVSTLKIQRTERGDSAVYLCASSLGLRGEQFFGPGTRLTVL.

V is TRBV30 and J is TRBJ1-3; D unclear. Per germline, CDR1 GTSNPN and CDR2 SVGIG (reference sequence). V shed 4 bases and J shed 0 bases, with 7 bases lying between them. The length of the CDR3 is 13 residues. The CDR3: CAWTGNSGNTIYF. Written as DNA, the CDR3 is TGTGCCTGGACGGGTAACTCTGGAAACACCATATATTTT.

This chain uses TRBV25-1 with TRBJ1-1; D might be TRBD1 (5 bases). V lost 6 bases to trimming and J lost 3 bases, with 17 bases between them. Germline lookup yields CDR1 MGHDK and CDR2 SYGVNS. This CDR3 has 15 residues. The CDR3 is CASSPSAGRDTEAFF. CDR3 coding DNA: TGTGCCAGCAGCCCTTCCGCAGGGAGGGACACTGAAGCTTTCTTT.

The chain uses TRBV6-6 and TRBJ2-7; weak D call: TRBD1 (6 bases). This CDR3 has 13 residues. V lost 4 bases and J lost 2, with 9 bases in between. The germline gives CDR1 MNHNY, CDR2 SVGAGI (reference sequence). This CDR3 is CASSLGHPYEQYF. The CDR3 DNA sequence: TGTGCCAGCAGTTTGGGACATCCCTACGAGCAGTACTTC.

The chain uses TRBV28 and TRBJ2-7; TRBD1 matches at 7 bases. From germline, CDR1 is MDHEN and CDR2 SYDVKM. The ends lost 2 bases at V and 6 bases at J; junction bases unmatched: 10. The CDR3 is made up of 15 amino acids. The CDR3 sequence: CASSLILGEGAEQYF. DNA of the CDR3: TGTGCCAGCAGTTTAATTCTCGGTGAGGGGGCCGAGCAGTACTTC.

The V and J genes are TRBV6-5 and TRBJ1-4; D is ambiguous. Germline assignment: CDR1 MNHEY and CDR2 SVGAGI. V shed 5 bases and J shed 4 bases, with 8 bases lying between them. The CDR3 runs 13 residues. The CDR3 nucleotides are TGTGCCAGCAGTGAAGCTGGTAATGAAAAACTGTTTTTT. Translating gives CASSEAGNEKLFF.

The CDR3 reads CASSYSADVYEQYF. CDR3 sequence (DNA): TGTGCCAGCAGTTACTCGGCGGATGTGTACGAGCAGTACTTC. This chain joins TRBV6-5 and TRBJ2-7; no firm D call. The CDR3 loop spans 14 amino acids. V lost 0 bases, J lost 4 bases, and 10 bases lay in between. Germline V gene lookup returns CDR1 MNHEY and CDR2 SVGAGI.

CDR3 nucleotide sequence: TGTGCCAGCAGCTTAGGACTAGCGGGAGCGGGCACAGATACGCAGTATTTT. Translated: CASSLGLAGAGTDTQYF. V usage is TRBV11-3 and J usage is TRBJ2-3, with 12 bases lining up with TRBD2. The germline V gene encodes CDR1 SGHNT and CDR2 YENEEA. Trimming at V came to 1 base and at J to 1 base, leaving 3 bases not matched to a gene. The CDR3 runs to 17 residues.

The chain joins TRBV28 to TRBJ2-7; 7 bases line up with TRBD2. Trimming took 6 bases from V and 4 from J; bases not matched to a gene: 3. CDR1 MDHEN and CDR2 SYDVKM come from the germline V gene. The CDR3 contains 12 residues. In DNA form, the CDR3 reads TGTGCCAGCAGGCAGCGGGGTTACGAGCAGTACTTC. It specifies CASRQRGYEQYF.

The V call is TRBV5-1, the J call TRBJ2-2; maybe TRBD1 (6 bases). The CDR3 has 15 residues. Between the trimmed V and J ends, which lost 3 bases and 5 bases, there was a span of 14 bases. The V gene's germline CDR1 is SGHRS and CDR2 YFSETQ. The CDR3 sequence: CASSSGVFATGELFF. CDR3 DNA: TGCGCCAGCAGCTCAGGGGTTTTTGCTACCGGGGAGCTGTTTTTT.

The gene calls are TRBV4-1 and TRBJ2-2; D not resolved. The germline V and J ends were trimmed by 1 base and 1 base, with 7 bases remaining between them. The CDR3 contains 15 residues. Germline loops: CDR1 MGHRA, CDR2 YSYEKL. The CDR3 here is CASSQVVRNTGELFF. The DNA for the CDR3 is TGCGCCAGCAGCCAAGTCGTCAGGAACACCGGGGAGCTGTTTTTT.

The rearrangement joins TRBV5-1 to TRBJ2-3, with 7 bases fitting TRBD1. In germline, CDR1 is SGHRS, CDR2 YFSETQ. J was trimmed by 2 bases and V by 3 bases; bases with no gene match: 6. CDR3 size: 15 residues. CDR3 bases: TGCGCCAGCAGCTCAACAGGGGTTGCCACAGATACGCAGTATTTT. This translates into CASSSTGVATDTQYF.

The chain employs TRBV9 and TRBJ2-1; the match to TRBD2 covers 16 bases. This CDR3 contains 18 residues. V was clipped by 4 bases and J by 9 bases; unmatched bases: 13. Germline CDR1 SGDLS, CDR2 YYNGEE. CDR3 coding DNA: TGTGCCAGCAGCACCCCGGGACTAGCGGGAGGGCTTTTCGGTGAGCAGTTCTTC. This sequence encodes CASSTPGLAGGLFGEQFF.

This chain joins TRBV27 and TRBJ2-5, with 14 bases lining up with TRBD2. Germline loops: CDR1 MNHEY, CDR2 SMNVEV (reference sequence). There are 15 residues in the CDR3. J was trimmed by 4 bases and V by 2 bases; bases with no gene match: 0. CDR3 in DNA: TGTGCCAGCAGTTTAGGGACTAGCGGGAGAGAGACCCAGTACTTC. This gives the protein CASSLGTSGRETQYF.

The chain is built from TRBV2 and TRBJ1-3; the match to TRBD1 covers 9 bases. The CDR3 spans 14 residues. Germline assignment: CDR1 SNHLY and CDR2 FYNNEI. With V trimmed by 7 bases and J by 4 bases, 5 bases remained unmatched. This CDR3 reads CASKGQGEGNTIYF. The CDR3, as DNA: TGTGCCAGCAAGGGACAGGGAGAAGGAAACACCATATATTTT.